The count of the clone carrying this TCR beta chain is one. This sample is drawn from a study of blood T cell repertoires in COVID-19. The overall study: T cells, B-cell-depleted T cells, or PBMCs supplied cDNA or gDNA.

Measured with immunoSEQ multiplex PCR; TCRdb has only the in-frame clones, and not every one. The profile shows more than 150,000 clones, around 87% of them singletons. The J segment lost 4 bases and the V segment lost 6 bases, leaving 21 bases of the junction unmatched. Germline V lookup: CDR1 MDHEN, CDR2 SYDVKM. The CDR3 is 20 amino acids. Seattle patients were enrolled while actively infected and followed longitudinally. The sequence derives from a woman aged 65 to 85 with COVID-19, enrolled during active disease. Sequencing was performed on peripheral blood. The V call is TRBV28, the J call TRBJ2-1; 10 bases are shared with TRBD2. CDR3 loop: CASSRGLQARLAGLYNEQFF. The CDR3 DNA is TGTGCCAGCAGCCGGGGGTTACAGGCTAGACTAGCGGGTCTATACAATGAGCAGTTCTTC.